This paragraph covers one T cell receptor beta chain sequence. This sample was included in a study of response to subunit inactivated influenza vaccine. Germline V gene sequence: CDR1 MNHEY, CDR2 SVGAGI. The CDR3 length is 16 residues. V lost 4 bases and J lost 2; bases outside the gene matches: 11. A single record per CDR3 protein comes from TCRdb applying MiXCR to the RT-PCR reads. The profile covers about 620,000 distinct CDR3 sequences, with over 9% appearing a single time and about 10% taken by the ten largest. The same sample was also studied in work on T cells expressing NK-cell markers. That paper states: The cDNA for TCR beta came from 5'RACE template switching with UMIs.

This chain joins TRBV6-5 and TRBJ2-7; 7 bases map to TRBD2. The TCR was taken from a man aged 45-65 years who received an inactivated influenza vaccine. This specimen consisted of PBMCs from blood, obtained on the day of vaccination. The CDR3: CASSLGLTTSPYEQYF. The CDR3 DNA is TGTGCCAGCAGTTTGGGCTTGACGACTAGCCCCTACGAGCAGTACTTC.